A selection of T cell receptor beta chains follows, all from one sample in a study of cytotoxic CD8 clonotypes in ibrutinib-treated CLL. The assay was immunoSEQ multiplex PCR, and TCRdb's table has in-frame clones only and misses some. The table has over 100,000 clones, 70% to 90% seen once. The sequenced sample was PBMCs, obtained after 24 months of ibrutinib treatment. All receptors come from a human donor with chronic lymphocytic leukemia. Both conserved end residues are trimmed from each CDR3.

j_call,v_call,cdr3_aa
TRBJ2-1,TRBV6-1,ASSENSGGYNEQF
TRBJ2-5,TRBV6-4,ASSAGGQGDIQETQY
TRBJ2-5,TRBV6-1,ASSGTGRAKTQY
TRBJ1-6,TRBV28,ASSSSLGSSYNSPLH
TRBJ1-3,TRBV15,ATSRDQGSLQSSGNTIY
TRBJ2-3,TRBV27,ASGEADTQY
TRBJ2-1,TRBV28,ASSPPYERFNEQF
TRBJ1-5,TRBV6-1,ASRADRDSNQPQH
TRBJ2-3,TRBV28,ASSWTQMSDTQY
TRBJ2-7,TRBV19,ASSIGGSYEQY
TRBJ1-6,TRBV4-3,ASSQEPEPGTGPLH
TRBJ2-1,TRBV7-2,ASSLPRNEQF
TRBJ2-3,TRBV15,ATDTSGRGDTQY
TRBJ1-1,TRBV10-3,ATGELDTEAF
TRBJ2-7,TRBV6-6,ASSYGQSYEQY
TRBJ2-7,TRBV18,ASSLSGQEYEQY
TRBJ1-5,TRBV21-1,ASSLTGLNQPQH
TRBJ1-4,TRBV9,ASSFRDRATNEKLF
TRBJ2-3,TRBV5-6,ASSPQRGDTQY
TRBJ1-2,TRBV5-1,ASSLGSGGYGYT
TRBJ1-1,TRBV5-4,ASSLLAGEAF
TRBJ2-7,TRBV4-3,ASSQDWLGQGSYEQY
TRBJ1-1,TRBV28,ASSLVDVNTEAF
TRBJ1-2,TRBV7-2,ASSDSIQGYNGYT
TRBJ2-3,TRBV7-2,ASSWPLGTQY
TRBJ1-2,TRBV27,ASSPGTGRRFVDGYT
TRBJ1-5,TRBV27,ASSLGPASGGDNQPQH
TRBJ2-1,TRBV4-3,ASSQDNRVPYNEQF
TRBJ2-5,TRBV13,ASSSNPSKSIETQY
TRBJ1-2,TRBV20-1,SARGGYGYT
TRBJ2-3,TRBV25-1,ASVRGTDTQY
TRBJ2-4,TRBV9,ASSVTGTTAPAKNIQY
TRBJ2-3,TRBV5-4,ASTLRTSGAVDTQY
TRBJ2-3,TRBV19,ASGDRRQIGTRSTDTQY
TRBJ2-5,TRBV4-1,ASSRLGLAGQETQY
TRBJ2-5,TRBV5-1,ASSGGQERRETQY
TRBJ1-2,TRBV7-2,ASSKDRVNYGYT
TRBJ1-1,TRBV5-4,ASSFRVSTEAF
TRBJ2-1,TRBV4-2,ASSQVDEQF
TRBJ2-7,TRBV4-3,ASSQEPGYEQY
TRBJ2-3,TRBV6-5,ASNRDTSTDTQY
TRBJ2-7,TRBV6-5,ASRTGRQGANEQY